This T cell receptor (beta chain) was sequenced during a study of blood T cell repertoires in COVID-19. Some clones are missing from TCRdb's copy, which holds only in-frame ones; the method was immunoSEQ multiplex PCR. This repertoire shows 200,000 to 250,000 clones, around 80% found once; its top ten account for 7.2%. The germline V gene encodes CDR1 SNHLY and CDR2 FYNNEI. The CDR3 sequence is 15 residues long. V was trimmed by 8 bases and J by 1 base, leaving 14 bases between them. This receptor was obtained from a woman aged 70 to 79 with acute or convalescent COVID-19. The rearrangement uses TRBV2 and TRBJ2-2; D call uncertain. The source material was peripheral blood. CDR3 DNA: TGTGCCAGCGCCCCTCGAGAGGTGAACACCGGGGAGCTGTTTTTT. Translating it yields CASAPREVNTGELFF.